Reported below is one T cell receptor (beta chain). The assay was immunoSEQ multiplex PCR, and TCRdb's table has in-frame clones only and misses some. The sample yields approximately 150,000 clones, around 90% seen once. The data originate from a study of T cell responses to AZD1222 COVID-19 vaccine. The CDR3 is made up of 15 amino acids. Germline CDR1 and CDR2: SGHAT and FQNNGV. The V and J ends lost 5 bases and 6 bases respectively, with 17 bases between them. The sequence was collected from an adult in good health. This sample comprised peripheral blood, obtained on day 0 of AZD1222 vaccination. The V gene is TRBV11-2, the J gene TRBJ1-3, with no clear D. The CDR3 reads CASSVSPEGQNTIYF. The DNA of the CDR3 is TGTGCCAGCAGCGTTAGCCCAGAAGGTCAAAACACCATATATTTT.